This T cell receptor (beta chain) was captured by sequencing in a study of blood T cell repertoires in COVID-19. About the study: The United States, Italy and Spain were the sources of the acute and convalescent COVID-19 samples. From T cells, B-cell-depleted T cells, or PBMCs came the material, which was cDNA or gDNA.

Seattle's enrolled individuals joined amid active infection and were then monitored longitudinally. CDR1 is MDHEN, CDR2 SYDVKM, per germline. The V gene lost 4 bases and the J gene lost 1 base, with 17 bases spanning the gap. CDR3 size: 17 residues. As handled by the study authors: By means of reference gene primer amplification, nucleated cell counts were estimated. TCRdb's table, derived via immunoSEQ multiplex PCR, lists solely in-frame clones and lacks some. Clone size and V and J calls were adopted from that table, with D and trimming inferred from the DNA. The sample lists 350,000 to 450,000 clones; about 90% were seen once.

The TCR originated in a woman aged 55-69 years with COVID-19, enrolled during active disease. Sequencing input: peripheral blood. The rearrangement links TRBV28 to TRBJ1-3; TRBD1 might be the D (6 bases). The CDR3 bases are TGTGCCAGCAGTTGGGGAACAGGGCGTTTATCTGGAAACACCATATATTTT. Translating it yields CASSWGTGRLSGNTIYF.